This T cell receptor (beta chain) is drawn from a study of patients and donors after allogeneic stem cell transplantation. Via MiXCR, TCRdb re-called the RT-PCR reads, giving one row per CDR3 protein. The sample contains some 960,000 distinct CDR3 sequences, under 20% of which appear only once. This clonotype was observed many times. CDR3 length: 15 amino acids. Trimming stripped 6 bases from V and 5 bases from J, with 17 bases between. The rearrangement joins TRBV12-3 or TRBV12-4 to TRBJ1-5, with a tentative D call TRBD1 (6 bases). This sequence originates from a human donor who was either an allogeneic HSCT recipient or a stem cell or donor lymphocyte infusion donor (not recorded which). It is not recorded whose cells these are; they may come from a transplant donor. The sequenced material came from blood, either unsorted or a sorted T cell fraction (not recorded which). The CDR3 reads CASSLRTEADQPQHF. The CDR3 DNA reads TGTGCCAGCAGCCTGAGGACAGAGGCTGATCAGCCCCAGCATTTT.